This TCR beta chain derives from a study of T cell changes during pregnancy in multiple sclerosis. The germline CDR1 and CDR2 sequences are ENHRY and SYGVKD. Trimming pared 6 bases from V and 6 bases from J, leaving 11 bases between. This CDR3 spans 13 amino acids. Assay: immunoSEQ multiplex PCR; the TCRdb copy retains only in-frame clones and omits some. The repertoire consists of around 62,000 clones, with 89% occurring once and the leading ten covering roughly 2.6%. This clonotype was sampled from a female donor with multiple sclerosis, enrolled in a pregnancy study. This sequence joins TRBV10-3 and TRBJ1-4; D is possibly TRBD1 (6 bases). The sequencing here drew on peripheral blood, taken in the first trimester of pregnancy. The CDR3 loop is CAIRGGGDEKLFF. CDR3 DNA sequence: TGTGCCATCAGAGGGGGTGGAGATGAAAAACTGTTTTTT.